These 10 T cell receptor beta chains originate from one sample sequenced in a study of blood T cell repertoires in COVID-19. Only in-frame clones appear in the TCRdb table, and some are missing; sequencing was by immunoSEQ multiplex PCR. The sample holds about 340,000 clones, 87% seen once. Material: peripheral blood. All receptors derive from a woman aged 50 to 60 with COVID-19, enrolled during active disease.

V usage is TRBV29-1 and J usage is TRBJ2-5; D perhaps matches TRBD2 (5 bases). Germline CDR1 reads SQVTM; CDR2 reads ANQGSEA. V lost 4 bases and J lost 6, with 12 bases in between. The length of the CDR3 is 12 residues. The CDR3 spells CSVVGGRQTQYF. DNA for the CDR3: TGCAGCGTTGTAGGAGGACGACAGACCCAGTACTTC. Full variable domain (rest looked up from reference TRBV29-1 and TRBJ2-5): SAVISQKPSRDICQRGTSLTIQCQVDSQVTMMFWYRQQPGQSLTLIATANQGSEATYESGFVIDKFPISRPNLTFSTLTVSNMSPEDSSIYLCSVVGGRQTQYFGPGTRLLVL.

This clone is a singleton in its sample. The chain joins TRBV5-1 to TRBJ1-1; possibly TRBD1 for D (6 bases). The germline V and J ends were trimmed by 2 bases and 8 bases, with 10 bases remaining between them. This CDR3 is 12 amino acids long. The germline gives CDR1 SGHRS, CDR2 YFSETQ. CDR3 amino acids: CASSFGQREAFF. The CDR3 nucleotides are TGCGCCAGCAGCTTTGGACAGCGAGAAGCTTTCTTT.

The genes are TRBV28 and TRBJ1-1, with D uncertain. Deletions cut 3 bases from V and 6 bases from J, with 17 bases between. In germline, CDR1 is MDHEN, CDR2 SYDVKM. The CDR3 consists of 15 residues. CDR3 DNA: TGTGCCAGCAGTTTTGTGGGCCACACTGCGTCTGAAGCTTTCTTT. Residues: CASSFVGHTASEAFF.

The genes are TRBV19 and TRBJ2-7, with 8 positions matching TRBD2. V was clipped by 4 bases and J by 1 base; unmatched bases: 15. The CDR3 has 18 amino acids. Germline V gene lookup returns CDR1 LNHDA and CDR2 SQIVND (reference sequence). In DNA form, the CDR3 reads TGTGCCAGTAGTACCCCGTGGAGCGGGAGAAGCGGATCCTACGAGCAGTACTTC. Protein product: CASSTPWSGRSGSYEQYF.

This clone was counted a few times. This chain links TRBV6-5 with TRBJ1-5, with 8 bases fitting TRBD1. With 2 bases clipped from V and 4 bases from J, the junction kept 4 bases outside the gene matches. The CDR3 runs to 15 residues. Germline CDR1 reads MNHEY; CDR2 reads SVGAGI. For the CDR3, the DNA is TGTGCCAGCAGTTACCGGACAGGGCCGAATCAGCCCCAGCATTTT. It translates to CASSYRTGPNQPQHF.

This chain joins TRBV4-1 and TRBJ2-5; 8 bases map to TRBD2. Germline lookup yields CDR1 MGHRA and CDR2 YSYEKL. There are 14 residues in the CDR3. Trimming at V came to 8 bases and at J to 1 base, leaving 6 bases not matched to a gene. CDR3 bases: TGCGCCAGCGGTTCTAGCGGGCCCCAAGAGACCCAGTACTTC. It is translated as CASGSSGPQETQYF.

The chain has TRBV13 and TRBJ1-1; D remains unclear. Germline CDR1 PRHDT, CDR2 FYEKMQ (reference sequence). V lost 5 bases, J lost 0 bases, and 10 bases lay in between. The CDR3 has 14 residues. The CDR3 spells CASSEQNLNTEAFF. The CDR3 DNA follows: TGTGCCAGCAGCGAACAGAACTTGAACACTGAAGCTTTCTTT.

This CDR3 reads CASSLSRLETQYF. CDR3 in DNA: TGTGCCAGCAGCTTATCCAGACTAGAGACCCAGTACTTC. This chain links TRBV11-3 with TRBJ2-5; D uncertain. CDR1 SGHNT and CDR2 YENEEA come from the germline V gene. Trimming shortened V by 2 bases and J by 4 bases, and 8 bases separated the two germline ends. CDR3 length equals 13 residues.

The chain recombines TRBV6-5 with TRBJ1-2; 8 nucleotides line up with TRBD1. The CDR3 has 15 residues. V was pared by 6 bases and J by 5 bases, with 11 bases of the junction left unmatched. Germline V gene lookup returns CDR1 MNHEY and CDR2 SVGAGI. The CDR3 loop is CASSIARQGRYGYTF. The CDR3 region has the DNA TGTGCCAGCAGCATAGCGCGACAGGGGAGGTATGGCTACACCTTC.

The CDR3 DNA sequence: TGTGCCAGTAGTGCCCAGGGACAGCACACTGAAGCTTTCTTT. Protein: CASSAQGQHTEAFF. The rearrangement uses TRBV19 and TRBJ1-1, with TRBD1 identical over 7 bases. This CDR3 has 14 residues. V lost 5 bases to trimming and J lost 3 bases; unmatched junction nucleotides: 6. Germline V gives CDR1 LNHDA, CDR2 SQIVND (reference sequence).